The 13 T cell receptor beta chains below come from one sample, sequenced in a study of blood T cell repertoires in COVID-19. TCRdb's table, derived via immunoSEQ multiplex PCR, lists solely in-frame clones and lacks some. The table has 450,000 to 500,000 clones, around 90% seen once. The sample consisted of PBMCs or T cells enriched from blood (not recorded which). These receptors all come from a woman between 18 and 30 years old who had recovered from COVID-19.

The chain has TRBV9 and TRBJ2-7; the match to TRBD1 covers 12 bases. CDR1 and CDR2 (germline): SGDLS, YYNGEE. After removal of 4 bases from V and 5 bases from J, the junction contained 4 bases not matched to a gene. CDR3 length: 14 residues. The CDR3 nucleotides are TGTGCCAGCAGCTCGGGACAGGGGGCCAACGAGCAGTACTTC. It yields the protein CASSSGQGANEQYF.

Only one count was recorded for this clone. The J gene is TRBJ1-2, the V gene TRBV4-1; D perhaps matches TRBD1 (5 bases). V lost 4 bases, J lost 8 bases, and 17 bases lay in between. The CDR3 is 14 amino acids. Germline CDR1 reads MGHRA; CDR2 reads YSYEKL. The CDR3 DNA sequence: TGCGCCAGCAGCCCTCCGGGGGAGAAGCGGGGCTACACCTTC. Translated, it gives CASSPPGEKRGYTF.

The V call is TRBV2, the J call TRBJ1-2; 8 bases align to TRBD1. Losses at the gene ends were 5 bases for V and 5 bases for J; bases not matched to a gene: 7. This CDR3 is built from 14 residues. Germline loops: CDR1 SNHLY, CDR2 FYNNEI. The CDR3 DNA reads TGTGCCAGCAGTCAGGGGGCGCGGGAGTATGGCTACACCTTC. Its protein is CASSQGAREYGYTF.

By sample fraction, this clone is medium-sized. V gene TRBV7-2 combines with J gene TRBJ1-2, with D perhaps TRBD1 (5 bases). V was clipped by 3 bases and J by 3 bases, with 8 bases between them. The CDR3 extends over 13 amino acids. Per the germline V gene, CDR1 is SGHTA and CDR2 is FQGNSA. The CDR3 loop is CASSFRADYGYTF. CDR3 DNA sequence: TGTGCCAGCAGCTTCAGGGCCGACTATGGCTACACCTTC.

Comment on this clone: One end of the junction varies from germline; a read error may be responsible. Other DNA sequences in this specimen translate into the identical CDR3. The chain recombines TRBV18 with TRBJ2-7, with 8 bases that match TRBD2. This CDR3 contains 14 residues. Germline CDR1 and CDR2: KGHSH and LQKENI. The CDR3 is CASSPREGSYEQYF. CDR3 sequence (DNA): TGTGCCAGCTCCCCACGGGAGGGATCCTACGAGCAGTACTTC.

The chain combines TRBV5-1 with TRBJ2-7; TRBD2 matches 8 bases. V lost 2 bases to trimming and J lost 2 bases; unmatched junction nucleotides: 12. Germline values: CDR1 SGHRS, CDR2 YFSETQ. There are 17 residues in the CDR3. The CDR3 reads CASSFSPRGGITYEQYF. The CDR3 bases are TGCGCCAGCAGCTTCTCACCCCGGGGGGGGATCACCTACGAGCAGTACTTC.

About this clone itself: This may be a read error: a much more frequent sequence differs by one nucleotide. Other DNA sequences within the sample encode an identical CDR3. The V and J genes are TRBV7-2 and TRBJ2-1; 11 bases line up with TRBD1. The CDR3 is made up of 16 amino acids. With V trimmed by 5 bases and J by 6 bases, 9 bases remained unmatched. Per the germline V gene, CDR1 is SGHTA and CDR2 is FQGNSA. CDR3 nucleotide sequence: TGTGCCAGCAGCCTATCAGGACAGGGGGCCGTCAATGAGCAGTTCTTC. This gives the protein CASSLSGQGAVNEQFF.

This chain uses TRBV6-2 or TRBV6-3 with TRBJ2-5, with 7 bases identical to TRBD1. The CDR3 is 16 residues long. J was trimmed by 5 bases and V by 4 bases; bases with no gene match: 13. Germline V gene sequence: CDR1 MNHEY, CDR2 SVGEGT. Here the CDR3 DNA reads TGTGCCAGCAGTTCTCTCCGACAGGGCCAAGGGGAGACCCAGTACTTC. The encoded protein is CASSSLRQGQGETQYF.

This rearrangement joins TRBV24-1 to TRBJ1-2; tentatively, D is TRBD1 (5 bases). The CDR3 totals 12 residues. Trimming removed 2 bases at V and 8 bases at J, with 8 bases between. Germline-derived CDR1 and CDR2 are KGHDR and SFDVKD. DNA of the CDR3: TGTGCCACCAGTGATTCGGCAGGGGGCTACACCTTC. Protein sequence: CATSDSAGGYTF.

The chain couples TRBV5-8 to TRBJ1-2; D unclear. The CDR3 consists of 13 residues. The V gene's germline CDR1 is SGHTS and CDR2 YDEGEE. Deletions cut 5 bases from V and 4 bases from J, with 12 bases between. This CDR3 reads CASRYYGGYGYTF. The CDR3, as DNA: TGTGCCAGCAGGTACTATGGTGGCTATGGCTACACCTTC.

The chain couples TRBV3-1 (or the pseudogene TRBV3-2) to TRBJ2-5; possible D gene TRBD1, 6 bases. CDR3 length: 15 amino acids. Germline V gene lookup returns CDR1 LGHDT and CDR2 YNNKEL (reference sequence). V gave up 0 bases and J gave up 7 bases, with 15 bases separating them. The CDR3 nucleotides are TGTGCCAGCAGCCAAGATCCCAGGGGCGGAGGGACCCAGTACTTC. Residues: CASSQDPRGGGTQYF.

The CDR3 region has the DNA TGTGCTAGTGCCTTCTCAGTAAATACCTACGAGCAGTACTTC. Its protein is CASAFSVNTYEQYF. The chain couples TRBV12-5 to TRBJ2-7; D ambiguous. The CDR3 runs 14 residues. In germline, CDR1 is LGHNT, CDR2 FRNRAP. V lost 7 bases to trimming and J lost 2 bases, with 15 bases between them.

The chain carries TRBV30 and TRBJ1-1; 9 nucleotides agree with TRBD1. With V trimmed by 5 bases and J by 1 base, 2 bases remained unmatched. Germline V lookup: CDR1 GTSNPN, CDR2 SVGIG (reference sequence). The length of the CDR3 is 13 residues. DNA for the CDR3: TGTGCCTGGGCGGGACAGGGGAACACTGAAGCTTTCTTT. Protein: CAWAGQGNTEAFF.